This T cell receptor (beta chain) derives from a study of monozygotic twins with inflammatory bowel disease. Findings of the study overall: Healthy twins showed more clonotype sharing with others than IBD patients, especially patients with disease activity.

Points on this clonotype: What it binds is unknown.

TCRdb re-called the 5' RACE reads and catalogs CDR3 proteins one per entry, DNA excluded. The sample totals tens of thousands of distinct CDR3 sequences. The germline V gene has CDR1 SGHTA and CDR2 FQGNSA. The CDR3 has 14 amino acids. The chain is built from TRBV7-2 and TRBJ1-4; TCRdb's assignment of TRBD1 cannot be checked, as there is no DNA. The sequencing input was blood. This TCR was sampled from a human donor with ulcerative colitis or Crohn's disease, or a healthy co-twin of an affected twin (not recorded which). CDR3 amino acids: CASSLEGWKEKLFF.